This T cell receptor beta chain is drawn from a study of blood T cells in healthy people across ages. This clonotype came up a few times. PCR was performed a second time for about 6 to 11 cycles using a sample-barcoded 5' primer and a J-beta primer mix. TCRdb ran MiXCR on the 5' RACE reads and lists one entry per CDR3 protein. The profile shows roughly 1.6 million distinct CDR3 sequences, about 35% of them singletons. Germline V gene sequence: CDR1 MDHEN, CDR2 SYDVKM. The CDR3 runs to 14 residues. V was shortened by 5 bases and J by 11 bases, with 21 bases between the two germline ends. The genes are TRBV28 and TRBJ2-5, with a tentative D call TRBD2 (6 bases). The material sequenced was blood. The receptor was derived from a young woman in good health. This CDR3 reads CASSLGFGSSVQYF. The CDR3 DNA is TGTGCCAGCAGTCTAGGCTTCGGGAGCTCGGTGCAGTACTTC.